The rows below give T cell receptor beta chains drawn from one sample of a study of blood T cell repertoires in COVID-19. The method was immunoSEQ multiplex PCR; TCRdb's version includes in-frame clones alone and lacks a portion of them. In the table there are 50,000 to 65,000 clones, roughly 72% of which are singletons. The sample comprised peripheral blood. These receptor sequences come from a woman in her sixties or seventies with COVID-19, enrolled during active disease. CDR3s include the opening cysteine and the closing phenylalanine or tryptophan. The D gene is left open where the match is weak. Clone size is given for some rows only: seen once, a few or many times, or a class if the clone is expanded.

TRBD1,.,TRBV29-1,TRBJ2-7,CSVIGQGITYEQYF,TGCAGCGTTATTGGACAGGGGATAACCTACGAGCAGTACTTC
TRBD1,.,TRBV11-3,TRBJ1-4,CASSPGQRNEKLFF,TGTGCCAGCAGCCCGGGACAGCGTAATGAAAAACTGTTTTTT
TRBD2,.,TRBV15,TRBJ2-3,CATSGRRGGPRSTDTQYF,TGTGCCACCAGCGGGCGGCGGGGGGGCCCCCGTAGCACAGATACGCAGTATTTT
.,once,TRBV10-3,TRBJ1-2,CAISATGLEGYTF,TGTGCCATCAGTGCAACAGGGTTGGAGGGCTACACCTTC
.,.,TRBV6-2/TRBV6-3,TRBJ1-2,CASSDDRYYGYTF,TGTGCCAGCAGTGACGACAGATACTATGGCTACACCTTC
.,.,TRBV4-1,TRBJ1-2,CASSQDVAAQYYGYTF,TGCGCCAGCAGCCAAGATGTGGCAGCGCAGTACTATGGCTACACCTTC
TRBD1,.,TRBV27,TRBJ2-5,CASSLLTGTAVTKTQYF,TGTGCCAGCAGTTTATTGACCGGGACAGCGGTAACCAAGACCCAGTACTTC
TRBD2,.,TRBV19,TRBJ2-3,CASSIWRGGTDTQYF,TGTGCCAGTAGTATTTGGCGGGGGGGCACAGATACGCAGTATTTT
.,few,TRBV6-2/TRBV6-3,TRBJ1-1,CASSLRSRRTEAFF,TGTGCCAGCAGTTTACGATCCCGGCGGACTGAAGCTTTCTTT
TRBD1,.,TRBV29-1,TRBJ2-5,CSVGQGINQETQYF,TGCAGCGTCGGACAGGGGATAAACCAAGAGACCCAGTACTTC
.,.,TRBV5-1,TRBJ1-2,CASSKDRNYGYTF,TGCGCCAGCAGCAAGGACAGAAACTATGGCTACACCTTC
.,.,TRBV5-1,TRBJ1-2,CASSPGGGTYGYTF,TGCGCCAGCAGCCCCGGAGGCGGAACCTATGGCTACACCTTC
.,.,TRBV20-1,TRBJ1-1,CSAIQNTEAFF,TGCAGTGCTATTCAAAACACTGAAGCTTTCTTT
TRBD1,.,TRBV6-1,TRBJ1-1,CASSEGTGFNTEAFF,TGTGCCAGCAGTGAGGGGACAGGGTTTAACACTGAAGCTTTCTTT
.,few,TRBV29-1,TRBJ1-2,CSPRCRRGYTF,TGCAGCCCTCGGTGTCGGCGGGGCTACACCTTC
.,once,TRBV25-1,TRBJ2-4,CASSGDTIQYF,TGTGCCAGCAGTGGGGACACGATTCAGTACTTC
.,.,TRBV18,TRBJ1-2,CASSPPTERGYGYTF,TGTGCCAGCTCACCACCGACAGAGCGCGGCTATGGCTACACCTTC
TRBD2,.,TRBV2,TRBJ2-5,CASSDRDYRRETQYF,TGTGCCAGCAGTGACCGGGACTATCGGAGAGAGACCCAGTACTTC
TRBD1,.,TRBV27,TRBJ2-5,CASRPRGIQETQYF,TGTGCCAGCAGACCCAGGGGGATTCAAGAGACCCAGTACTTC
.,.,TRBV24-1,TRBJ2-2,CATSNRGNTGELFF,TGTGCCACCTCGAATCGAGGGAACACCGGGGAGCTGTTTTTT
.,.,TRBV29-1,TRBJ2-2,CSANVGTGELFF,TGCAGCGCGAACGTCGGCACCGGGGAGCTGTTTTTT
TRBD1,.,TRBV19,TRBJ1-2,CASLDLLRGQNYGYTF,TGTGCCAGCCTTGACCTCCTCAGGGGGCAGAACTATGGCTACACCTTC
.,.,TRBV5-1,TRBJ2-7,CASSLVSTFPNGEQYF,TGCGCCAGCAGCTTGGTTAGCACGTTTCCTAACGGGGAGCAGTACTTC
TRBD1,few,TRBV24-1,TRBJ2-2,CATSNRGNTGELFF,TGTGCCACCAGTAACAGGGGGAACACCGGGGAGCTGTTTTTT
.,.,TRBV19,TRBJ1-2,CASSMEKGLYGYTF,TGTGCCAGTAGTATGGAAAAGGGGCTCTATGGCTACACCTTC
TRBD1,.,TRBV2,TRBJ1-5,CASRNGGGSGQPQHF,TGTGCCAGCAGGAACGGAGGGGGCAGCGGGCAGCCCCAGCATTTT
.,.,TRBV10-2,TRBJ1-5,CASSLDRNNQPQHF,TGCGCCAGCAGCCTCGACAGGAACAATCAGCCCCAGCATTTT
TRBD1,.,TRBV19,TRBJ1-5,CASQHARGEGNQPQHF,TGTGCCAGCCAGCACGCCAGGGGGGAGGGCAATCAGCCCCAGCATTTT
TRBD2,.,TRBV24-1,TRBJ2-5,CATSDWGLAGGTQETQYF,TGTGCCACCAGTGACTGGGGACTAGCGGGAGGTACCCAAGAGACCCAGTACTTC
TRBD2,.,TRBV11-3,TRBJ2-1,CASRGLRDGNEQFF,TGTGCCAGCAGGGGACTACGGGACGGGAATGAGCAGTTCTTC
TRBD1,.,TRBV11-3,TRBJ1-1,CASSAQTGADTEAFF,TGTGCCAGCAGCGCCCAGACAGGGGCGGACACTGAAGCTTTCTTT
.,few,TRBV7-9,TRBJ1-1,CASSPSGVNTEAFF,TGTGCCAGCAGCCCGAGCGGGGTGAACACTGAAGCTTTCTTT
TRBD1,few,TRBV11-2,TRBJ2-1,CASSSAGGSYNEQFF,TGTGCCAGCAGCTCCGCAGGGGGCTCCTACAATGAGCAGTTCTTC
.,few,TRBV24-1,TRBJ2-1,CATSDPGGGSSYNEQFF,TGTGCCACCAGTGACCCTGGGGGCGGAAGCTCCTACAATGAGCAGTTCTTC
.,.,TRBV5-6,TRBJ1-1,CASSTRWGETEAFF,TGTGCCAGCAGCACCCGGTGGGGAGAGACTGAAGCTTTCTTT
.,once,TRBV21-1,TRBJ2-4,CASKTDPLTRRVRRQGLAKNIQYF,TGTGCCAGCAAAACGGACCCCCTGACAAGACGCGTTCGACGACAGGGTTTAGCCAAAAACATTCAGTACTTC
.,.,TRBV19,TRBJ1-5,CASSRPTGSSQPQHF,TGTGCCAGTAGTAGACCGACGGGGAGTAGCCAGCCCCAGCATTTT
.,.,TRBV7-2,TRBJ1-1,CASSLDNRNTEAFF,TGTGCCAGCAGCTTAGACAACAGGAACACTGAAGCTTTCTTT
.,.,TRBV29-1,TRBJ1-2,CSVERRAPGDGYTF,TGCAGCGTTGAAAGGCGGGCCCCAGGGGATGGCTACACCTTC
.,few,TRBV9,TRBJ1-6,CASSRSDSDSPLHF,TGTGCCAGCAGCCGTAGTGACTCTGATTCACCCCTCCACTTT
TRBD1,.,TRBV7-2,TRBJ1-1,CASSVYRGPEAFF,TGTGCCAGCAGCGTATACAGGGGCCCTGAAGCTTTCTTT
TRBD1,.,TRBV7-2,TRBJ1-1,CASSLVGQGTTEAFF,TGTGCCAGCAGCTTAGTGGGACAGGGTACGACTGAAGCTTTCTTT
TRBD1,.,TRBV7-2,TRBJ2-2,CASSRDRVDTGELFF,TGTGCCAGCAGCCGGGACAGGGTCGACACCGGGGAGCTGTTTTTT
.,.,TRBV6-5,TRBJ1-1,CASRRASMNTEAFF,TGTGCCAGCAGAAGAGCGTCCATGAACACTGAAGCTTTCTTT
.,.,TRBV12-3/TRBV12-4,TRBJ1-1,CASSIDTEAFF,TGTGCCAGCAGTATCGACACTGAAGCTTTCTTT
TRBD1,.,TRBV19,TRBJ2-5,CASSHGTGQETQYF,TGTGCCAGTAGCCACGGGACAGGCCAAGAGACCCAGTACTTC
.,.,TRBV5-1,TRBJ1-4,CASSGDIVGSNEKLFF,TGCGCCAGCAGCGGGGACATAGTCGGTTCTAATGAAAAACTGTTTTTT
TRBD1,.,TRBV7-8,TRBJ1-2,CASSSDRGLNYGYTF,TGTGCCAGCAGCTCAGACAGGGGGCTTAACTATGGCTACACCTTC
.,.,TRBV6-1,TRBJ1-6,CASSDRFSPLHF,TGTGCCAGCAGTGACAGATTTTCACCCCTCCACTTT
TRBD2,once,TRBV7-2,TRBJ2-1,CASSAAGGPVDEQFF,TGTGCCAGCAGCGCAGCGGGAGGGCCTGTCGATGAGCAGTTCTTC
TRBD2,.,TRBV5-4,TRBJ2-3,CASSLGGLAGAPTDTQYF,TGTGCCAGCAGCTTGGGGGGACTAGCGGGGGCCCCCACAGATACGCAGTATTTT
TRBD1,.,TRBV19,TRBJ2-6,CASKPAGQGISGANVLTF,TGTGCCAGTAAACCTGCGGGACAGGGTATTTCTGGGGCCAACGTCCTGACTTTC
.,.,TRBV12-3/TRBV12-4,TRBJ1-3,CASSHRDGNTIYF,TGTGCCAGCAGTCACCGAGATGGAAACACCATATATTTT